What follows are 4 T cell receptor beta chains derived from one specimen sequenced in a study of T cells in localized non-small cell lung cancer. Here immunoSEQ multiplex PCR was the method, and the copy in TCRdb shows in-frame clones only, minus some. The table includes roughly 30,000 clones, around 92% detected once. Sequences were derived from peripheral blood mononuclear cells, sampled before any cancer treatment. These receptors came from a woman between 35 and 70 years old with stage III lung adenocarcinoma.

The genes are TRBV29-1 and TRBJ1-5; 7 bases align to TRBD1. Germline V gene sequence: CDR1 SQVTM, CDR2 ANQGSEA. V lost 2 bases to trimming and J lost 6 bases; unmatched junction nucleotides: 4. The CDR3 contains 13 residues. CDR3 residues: CSVERGPGQPQHF. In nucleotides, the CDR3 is TGCAGCGTTGAAAGGGGGCCGGGTCAGCCCCAGCATTTT.

CDR3 sequence reads: CASSLERGGRGEQFF. The CDR3 nucleotides read TGTGCCAGCAGCTTAGAGCGGGGGGGCCGGGGTGAGCAGTTCTTC. The V and J genes are TRBV11-3 and TRBJ2-1; 9 bases align to TRBD2. The V and J ends lost 0 bases and 9 bases, in that order; junction bases with no gene match: 6. Looked up from germline, CDR1 is SGHNT and CDR2 is YENEEA. The CDR3 has 15 amino acids.

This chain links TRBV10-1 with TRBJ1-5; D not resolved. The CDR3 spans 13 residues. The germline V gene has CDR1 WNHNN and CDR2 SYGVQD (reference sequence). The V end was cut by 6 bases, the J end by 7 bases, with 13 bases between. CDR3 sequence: CASSPSIEQPQHF. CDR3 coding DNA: TGCGCCAGCAGCCCCTCAATTGAACAGCCCCAGCATTTT.

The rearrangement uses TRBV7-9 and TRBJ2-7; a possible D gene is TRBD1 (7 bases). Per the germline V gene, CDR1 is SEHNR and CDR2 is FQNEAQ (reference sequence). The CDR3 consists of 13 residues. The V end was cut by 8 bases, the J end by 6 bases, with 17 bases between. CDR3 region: CASGETGRREQYF. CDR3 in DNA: TGTGCCAGCGGAGAGACAGGGAGGCGCGAGCAGTACTTC.